This entry features one TCR beta chain sequence. CDR1 is SEHNR and CDR2 is FQNEAQ in the germline V gene (reference sequence). The CDR3 has 14 amino acids. The J segment lost 2 bases and the V segment lost 2 bases, leaving 2 bases of the junction unmatched. This entry belongs to a study of blood T cell repertoires in COVID-19. Whole-study context: The United States, Italy and Spain supplied acute and convalescent COVID-19 samples. T cells, B-cell-depleted T cells, or PBMCs supplied cDNA or gDNA.

Patients from Seattle were sampled longitudinally, starting during active infection. Only in-frame clones appear in the TCRdb table, and some are missing; sequencing was by immunoSEQ multiplex PCR. The sample lists 85,000 to 120,000 clones; roughly nine tenths were seen once. The chain uses TRBV7-9 and TRBJ2-5, with 7 bases lining up with TRBD1. What was sequenced was peripheral blood. This clonotype was sampled from a woman in her 50s with COVID-19, enrolled during active disease. The CDR3 bases are TGTGCCAGCAGCTTATCGACAGGGCAAGAGACCCAGTACTTC. Amino acids: CASSLSTGQETQYF.